This is a list of T cell receptor beta chains from one sample in a study of blood T cell repertoires in COVID-19. Measured with immunoSEQ multiplex PCR; TCRdb has only the in-frame clones, and not every one. The profile covers about 180,000 clones, with roughly 81% appearing a single time and over 5% taken by the ten largest. Sequenced: peripheral blood. Receptors originate from a woman aged 45-59 years with COVID-19, enrolled during active disease. Each CDR3 is given without its conserved first and last residue. Each record gives: J gene, V gene, D gene, CDR3 protein. The D gene is left open where the match is weak.

j_call: TRBJ1-6; v_call: TRBV4-1; d_call: .; cdr3_aa: ASSQDAAVNSPLH
j_call: TRBJ2-2; v_call: TRBV6-5; d_call: .; cdr3_aa: ASIRENTGELF
j_call: TRBJ1-2; v_call: TRBV7-6; d_call: TRBD1; cdr3_aa: ASSLSGTGDYGYT
j_call: TRBJ2-3; v_call: TRBV30; d_call: TRBD1; cdr3_aa: AWSTGQALDTQY
j_call: TRBJ2-5; v_call: TRBV11-3; d_call: TRBD2; cdr3_aa: ASSLGGGGAEETQY
j_call: TRBJ2-2; v_call: TRBV6-4; d_call: .; cdr3_aa: ASSLGLNTGELF
j_call: TRBJ2-7; v_call: TRBV20-1; d_call: .; cdr3_aa: SAETGYEQY
j_call: TRBJ2-1; v_call: TRBV4-1; d_call: .; cdr3_aa: ASSHRSTNEQF
j_call: TRBJ1-5; v_call: TRBV6-5; d_call: .; cdr3_aa: ATRAGINQPQH
j_call: TRBJ1-5; v_call: TRBV5-1; d_call: .; cdr3_aa: ASSLVGGLNQPQH
j_call: TRBJ1-1; v_call: TRBV6-6; d_call: .; cdr3_aa: ASIGGNTEAF
j_call: TRBJ1-2; v_call: TRBV27; d_call: .; cdr3_aa: ASSFRGEDYGYT
j_call: TRBJ2-7; v_call: TRBV19; d_call: TRBD2; cdr3_aa: ASSIGGGRGEQY
j_call: TRBJ2-3; v_call: TRBV28; d_call: TRBD1; cdr3_aa: ASSLGWTGAPDTQY
j_call: TRBJ2-1; v_call: TRBV28; d_call: TRBD2; cdr3_aa: ASSPLAGGLSYNEQF
j_call: TRBJ2-2; v_call: TRBV9; d_call: TRBD1; cdr3_aa: ASSVWDRPNTGELF
j_call: TRBJ2-7; v_call: TRBV2; d_call: .; cdr3_aa: ASSTGTGEQY
j_call: TRBJ2-1; v_call: TRBV6-4; d_call: .; cdr3_aa: ASRTGRNEQF
j_call: TRBJ2-1; v_call: TRBV19; d_call: TRBD1; cdr3_aa: ASSTTGDNYNEQF
j_call: TRBJ2-7; v_call: TRBV11-2; d_call: .; cdr3_aa: ASSLRPGTPRREQY
j_call: TRBJ2-5; v_call: TRBV5-1; d_call: TRBD2; cdr3_aa: ASSATSGGNQETQY
j_call: TRBJ1-6; v_call: TRBV3-1/TRBV3-2; d_call: TRBD1; cdr3_aa: ASSLRQGFSPLH
j_call: TRBJ1-4; v_call: TRBV18; d_call: TRBD1; cdr3_aa: ASSPKQGTNEKLF
j_call: TRBJ2-7; v_call: TRBV2; d_call: TRBD1; cdr3_aa: ASEPGTGSYEQY
j_call: TRBJ2-3; v_call: TRBV30; d_call: TRBD2; cdr3_aa: AWSLTGTRGTQY
j_call: TRBJ2-1; v_call: TRBV2; d_call: .; cdr3_aa: ASSEAQVKYQF
j_call: TRBJ2-2; v_call: TRBV5-1; d_call: .; cdr3_aa: ASSFGGTNTGELF
j_call: TRBJ2-7; v_call: TRBV7-9; d_call: .; cdr3_aa: ASSPIQPGEPYEQY
j_call: TRBJ2-7; v_call: TRBV6-5; d_call: TRBD1; cdr3_aa: ASGDRDRRAEQY
j_call: TRBJ1-1; v_call: TRBV28; d_call: .; cdr3_aa: ASSLTVPVSTEAF
j_call: TRBJ2-5; v_call: TRBV2; d_call: TRBD1; cdr3_aa: ASRDTGGPETQY
j_call: TRBJ2-1; v_call: TRBV5-1; d_call: .; cdr3_aa: ASSLVGQDNEQF
j_call: TRBJ1-1; v_call: TRBV7-9; d_call: .; cdr3_aa: ASSLGQSEAF
j_call: TRBJ2-5; v_call: TRBV6-2/TRBV6-3; d_call: .; cdr3_aa: ASSYGRMETQY
j_call: TRBJ2-3; v_call: TRBV5-4; d_call: .; cdr3_aa: ASSLGGSTDTQY
j_call: TRBJ2-5; v_call: TRBV7-3; d_call: .; cdr3_aa: ASSLMRDETQY
j_call: TRBJ1-3; v_call: TRBV15; d_call: .; cdr3_aa: ATETGFGADSGNTIY
j_call: TRBJ1-1; v_call: TRBV3-1/TRBV3-2; d_call: TRBD1; cdr3_aa: ASSRTGDNTEAF
j_call: TRBJ2-7; v_call: TRBV2; d_call: .; cdr3_aa: ARRGIGYEQY
j_call: TRBJ2-5; v_call: TRBV3-1/TRBV3-2; d_call: .; cdr3_aa: ASSPYGVKETQY
j_call: TRBJ2-1; v_call: TRBV7-2; d_call: TRBD1; cdr3_aa: ASSQEGDSSYNEQF
j_call: TRBJ1-2; v_call: TRBV12-3/TRBV12-4; d_call: TRBD1; cdr3_aa: ASSDRAWGYT
j_call: TRBJ2-1; v_call: TRBV6-1; d_call: TRBD2; cdr3_aa: ASSEDWRGGLDEQF
j_call: TRBJ1-6; v_call: TRBV14; d_call: .; cdr3_aa: ASSYSGIRDSPLH
j_call: TRBJ2-7; v_call: TRBV3-1/TRBV3-2; d_call: .; cdr3_aa: ASSPDGDTGYEQY
j_call: TRBJ2-3; v_call: TRBV7-6; d_call: TRBD2; cdr3_aa: ASSFFIGGAIADTQY
j_call: TRBJ2-2; v_call: TRBV19; d_call: TRBD1; cdr3_aa: ASSIWDRNTGELF
j_call: TRBJ2-7; v_call: TRBV25-1; d_call: TRBD1; cdr3_aa: ASSGTGSYEQY
j_call: TRBJ2-1; v_call: TRBV18; d_call: TRBD2; cdr3_aa: ASSPAGVSYNEQF
j_call: TRBJ1-3; v_call: TRBV2; d_call: .; cdr3_aa: ATRDRSSGNTIY
j_call: TRBJ2-1; v_call: TRBV7-7; d_call: TRBD1; cdr3_aa: ASSLDREDEQF
j_call: TRBJ2-2; v_call: TRBV10-2; d_call: TRBD1; cdr3_aa: ASSERTGSGEELF
j_call: TRBJ2-3; v_call: TRBV7-2; d_call: TRBD2; cdr3_aa: ASSSQRGGTDTQY
j_call: TRBJ1-2; v_call: TRBV5-1; d_call: TRBD1; cdr3_aa: ASSLEGQGEHGYT